Each of the 5 T cell receptor beta chains below was sequenced from the same sample in a study of blood T cells in healthy people across ages. A second PCR, run for roughly 7 to 11 cycles, used a sample-barcoded 5' primer plus a J-beta primer mix. TCRdb called the 5' RACE reads again in MiXCR, with one record for every CDR3 protein. The data contain 1.5 million to 2 million distinct CDR3 sequences, about 49% of them singletons. Sequencing was performed on blood. These TCRs come from a woman in her forties in good health.

The chain is built from TRBV5-1 and TRBJ2-4, with 7 bases matching TRBD1. Germline assignment: CDR1 SGHRS and CDR2 YFSETQ. The trim removed 0 bases at V and 0 bases at J, leaving 9 bases unmatched. The CDR3 extends over 18 amino acids. The DNA for the CDR3 is TGCGCCAGCAGCTTGGAGGGACAGAGGGGGTTAGCCAAAAACATTCAGTACTTC. Amino acid sequence: CASSLEGQRGLAKNIQYF.

CDR3 loop: CASRQRRKQGFLENIQYF. In DNA form, the CDR3 reads TGTGCCAGCAGACAACGTCGTAAACAGGGATTCCTTGAGAACATTCAGTACTTC. V is TRBV6-1 and J is TRBJ2-4; TRBD1 might be the D (6 bases). This CDR3 contains 18 residues. Looked up from germline, CDR1 is MNHNS and CDR2 is SASEGT. Trimming cost V 6 bases and J 7 bases, with 28 bases left between them.

This clonotype has just a few counts. This chain joins TRBV6-2 or TRBV6-3 and TRBJ2-5; D is possibly TRBD2 (6 bases). CDR1 MNHEY and CDR2 SVGEGT come from the germline V gene. The V gene lost 6 bases and the J gene lost 0 bases, with 14 bases spanning the gap. The CDR3 extends over 15 amino acids. CDR3 in amino acids: CASSPIGLHQETQYF. The CDR3 bases are TGTGCCAGCAGCCCAATCGGACTACACCAAGAGACCCAGTACTTC.

On this clonotype: A read error may account for a junction end that differs from germline. The V gene is TRBV28, the J gene TRBJ1-2; 8 nucleotides agree with TRBD1. Germline assignment: CDR1 MDHEN and CDR2 SYDVKM. This CDR3 spans 13 amino acids. The CDR3 nucleotides read TGTACCAGCAGCCTACAGGGGGACTATGGCTACACCTTC. Amino acid sequence: CTSSLQGDYGYTF.

This clonotype was seen only a few times. The CDR3 loop reads CASSSRDRAYEKLFF. CDR3 in DNA: TGTGCCAGCAGCTCCCGGGACAGGGCGTATGAAAAACTGTTTTTT. The chain has TRBV7-2 and TRBJ1-4; 9 bases line up with TRBD1. J gave up 6 bases and V 4 bases, and 6 bases lay outside the gene matches. In germline, CDR1 is SGHTA, CDR2 FQGNSA. This CDR3 is 15 amino acids long.